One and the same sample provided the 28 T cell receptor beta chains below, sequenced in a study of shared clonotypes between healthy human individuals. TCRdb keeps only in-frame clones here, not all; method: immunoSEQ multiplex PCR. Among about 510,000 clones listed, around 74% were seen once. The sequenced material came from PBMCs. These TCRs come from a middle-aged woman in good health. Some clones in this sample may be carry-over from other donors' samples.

In DNA form, the CDR3 reads TGTGCCAGCAGTGAACTTTTTGGGGGCTGGACTGAAGCTTTCTTT. Amino acids: CASSELFGGWTEAFF. The V and J genes are TRBV6-1 and TRBJ1-1, with D possibly matching TRBD1 (6 bases). The germline V gene encodes CDR1 MNHNS and CDR2 SASEGT. This CDR3 has 15 amino acids. Deletions cut 2 bases from V and 5 bases from J, with 15 bases between.

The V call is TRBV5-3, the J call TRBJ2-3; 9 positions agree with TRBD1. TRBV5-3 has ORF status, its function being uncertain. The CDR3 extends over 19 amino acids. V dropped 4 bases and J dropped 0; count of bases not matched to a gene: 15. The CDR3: CARSNTGTGKPSSTDTQYF. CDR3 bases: TGTGCCAGAAGCAACACCGGGACAGGGAAACCCTCTAGCACAGATACGCAGTATTTT.

The DNA of the CDR3 is TGTGCCAGCAGCCTAGAGGAGGCTACTAATGAAAAACTGTTTTTT. Protein product: CASSLEEATNEKLFF. The chain recombines TRBV9 with TRBJ1-4; no clear D gene. CDR3 length: 15 residues. Germline assignment: CDR1 SGDLS and CDR2 YYNGEE. V gave up 4 bases and J gave up 2 bases, with 12 bases separating them.

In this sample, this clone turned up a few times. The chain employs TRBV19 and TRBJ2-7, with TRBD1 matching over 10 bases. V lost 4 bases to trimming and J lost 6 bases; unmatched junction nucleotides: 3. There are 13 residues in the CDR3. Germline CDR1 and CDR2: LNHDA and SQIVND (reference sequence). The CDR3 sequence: CASSRQGASEQYF. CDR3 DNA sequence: TGTGCCAGTAGTAGACAGGGGGCAAGCGAGCAGTACTTC.

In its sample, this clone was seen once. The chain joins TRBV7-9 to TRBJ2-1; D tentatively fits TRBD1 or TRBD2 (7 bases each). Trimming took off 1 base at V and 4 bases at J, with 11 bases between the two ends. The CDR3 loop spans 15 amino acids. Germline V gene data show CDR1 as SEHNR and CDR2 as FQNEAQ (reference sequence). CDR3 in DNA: TGTGCCAGCAGCTTAGGCGGGGGACAGTACAATGAGCAGTTCTTC. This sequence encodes CASSLGGGQYNEQFF.

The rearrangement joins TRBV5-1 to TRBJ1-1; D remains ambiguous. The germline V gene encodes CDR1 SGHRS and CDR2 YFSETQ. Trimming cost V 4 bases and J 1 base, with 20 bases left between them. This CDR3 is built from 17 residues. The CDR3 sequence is CASSNPRREPANTEAFF. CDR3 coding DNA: TGCGCCAGCAGCAACCCAAGACGGGAGCCGGCGAACACTGAAGCTTTCTTT. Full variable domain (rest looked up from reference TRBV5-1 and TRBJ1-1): KAGVTQTPRYLIKTRGQQVTLSCSPISGHRSVSWYQQTPGQGLQFLFEYFSETQRNKGNFPGRFSGRQFSNSRSEMNVSTLELGDSALYLCASSNPRREPANTEAFFGQGTRLTVV.

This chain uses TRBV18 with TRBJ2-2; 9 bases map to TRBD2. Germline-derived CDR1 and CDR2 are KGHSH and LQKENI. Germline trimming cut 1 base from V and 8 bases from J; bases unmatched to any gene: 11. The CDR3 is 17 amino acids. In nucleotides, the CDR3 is TGTGCCAGCTCACCACGGGTGACTAGCGGCTCTGAGGGGGAGCTGTTTTTT. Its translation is CASSPRVTSGSEGELFF.

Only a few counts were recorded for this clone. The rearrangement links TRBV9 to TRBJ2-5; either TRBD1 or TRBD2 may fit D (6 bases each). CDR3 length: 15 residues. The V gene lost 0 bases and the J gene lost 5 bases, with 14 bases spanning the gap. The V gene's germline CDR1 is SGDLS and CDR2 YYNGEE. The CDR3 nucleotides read TGTGCCAGCAGCGTAGGGGGGCGGGATTCGGAGACCCAGTACTTC. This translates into CASSVGGRDSETQYF.

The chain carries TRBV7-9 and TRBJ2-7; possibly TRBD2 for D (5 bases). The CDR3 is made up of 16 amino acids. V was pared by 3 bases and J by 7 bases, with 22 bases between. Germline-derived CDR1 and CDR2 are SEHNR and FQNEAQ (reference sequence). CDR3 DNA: TGTGCCAGCAGCTTCCCGGGTTCGGGGAAGGTGGGAGAGCAGTACTTC. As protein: CASSFPGSGKVGEQYF. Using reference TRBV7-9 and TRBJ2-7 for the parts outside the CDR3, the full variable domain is DTGVSQNPRHKITKRGQNVTFRCDPISEHNRLYWYRQTLGQGPEFLTYFQNEAQLEKSRLLSDRFSAERPKGSFSTLEIQRTEQGDSAMYLCASSFPGSGKVGEQYFGPGTRLTVT.

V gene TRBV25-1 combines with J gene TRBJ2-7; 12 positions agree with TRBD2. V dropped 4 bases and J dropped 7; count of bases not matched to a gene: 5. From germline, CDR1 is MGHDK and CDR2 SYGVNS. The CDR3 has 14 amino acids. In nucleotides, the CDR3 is TGTGCCAGCAGTGGACTAGCGGGAGATGGGGAGCAGTACTTC. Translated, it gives CASSGLAGDGEQYF.

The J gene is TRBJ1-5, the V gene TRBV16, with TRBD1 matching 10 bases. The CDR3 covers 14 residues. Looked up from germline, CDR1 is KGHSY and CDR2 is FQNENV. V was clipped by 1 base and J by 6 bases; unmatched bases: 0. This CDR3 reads CASSQWDRGQPQHF. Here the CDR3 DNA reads TGTGCCAGCAGCCAATGGGACAGGGGTCAGCCCCAGCATTTT.

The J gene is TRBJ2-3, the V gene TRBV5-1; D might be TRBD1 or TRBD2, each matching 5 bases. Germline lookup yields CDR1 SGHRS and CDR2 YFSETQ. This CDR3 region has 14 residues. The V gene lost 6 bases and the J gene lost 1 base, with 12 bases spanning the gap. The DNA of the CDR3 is TGCGCCAGCACCTACATGGGGGGCACAGATACGCAGTATTTT. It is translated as CASTYMGGTDTQYF.

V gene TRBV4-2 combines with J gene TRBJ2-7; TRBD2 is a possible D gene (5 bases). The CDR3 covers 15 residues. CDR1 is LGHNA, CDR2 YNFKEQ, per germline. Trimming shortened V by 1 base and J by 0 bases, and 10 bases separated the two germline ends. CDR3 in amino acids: CASSQGTGSSYEQYF. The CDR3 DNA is TGTGCCAGCAGCCAAGGCACGGGGTCCTCCTACGAGCAGTACTTC.

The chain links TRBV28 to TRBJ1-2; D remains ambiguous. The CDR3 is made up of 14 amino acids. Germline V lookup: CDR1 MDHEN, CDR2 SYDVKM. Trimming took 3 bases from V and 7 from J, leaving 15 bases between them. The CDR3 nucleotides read TGTGCCAGCAGTTTGATAGACAAATTCTCTGGCTACACCTTC. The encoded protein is CASSLIDKFSGYTF.

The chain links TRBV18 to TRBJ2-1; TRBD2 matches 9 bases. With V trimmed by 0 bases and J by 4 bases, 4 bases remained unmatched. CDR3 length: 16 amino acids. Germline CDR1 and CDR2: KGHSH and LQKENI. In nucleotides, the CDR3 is TGTGCCAGCTCACCACCTCTAGCGGGAATATACAATGAGCAGTTCTTC. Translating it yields CASSPPLAGIYNEQFF.

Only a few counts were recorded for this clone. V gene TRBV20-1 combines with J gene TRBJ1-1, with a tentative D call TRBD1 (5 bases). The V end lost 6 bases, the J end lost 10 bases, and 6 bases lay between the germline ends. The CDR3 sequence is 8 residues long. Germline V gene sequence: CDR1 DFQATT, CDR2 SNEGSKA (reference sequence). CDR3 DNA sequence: TGCAGTGCGGGGGGAGCTTTCTTT. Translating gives CSAGGAFF.

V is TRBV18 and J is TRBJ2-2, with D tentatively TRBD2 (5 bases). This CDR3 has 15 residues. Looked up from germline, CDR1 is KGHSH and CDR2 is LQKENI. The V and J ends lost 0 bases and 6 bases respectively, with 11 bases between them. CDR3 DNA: TGTGCCAGCTCACCACCGGTAGGGAGTTCCGGGGAGCTGTTTTTT. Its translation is CASSPPVGSSGELFF. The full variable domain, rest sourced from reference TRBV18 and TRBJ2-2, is NAGVMQNPRHLVRRRGQEARLRCSPMKGHSHVYWYRQLPEEGLKFMVYLQKENIIDESGMPKERFSAEFPKEGPSILRIQQVVRGDSAAYFCASSPPVGSSGELFFGEGSRLTVL.

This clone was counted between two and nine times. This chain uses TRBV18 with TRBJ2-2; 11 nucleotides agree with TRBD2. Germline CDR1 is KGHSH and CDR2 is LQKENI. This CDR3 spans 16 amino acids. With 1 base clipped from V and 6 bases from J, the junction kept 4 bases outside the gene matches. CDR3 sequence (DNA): TGTGCCAGCTCACCACGGCAACTAGCGGGAGCCGGGGAGCTGTTTTTT. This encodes CASSPRQLAGAGELFF. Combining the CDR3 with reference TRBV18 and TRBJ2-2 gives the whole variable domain NAGVMQNPRHLVRRRGQEARLRCSPMKGHSHVYWYRQLPEEGLKFMVYLQKENIIDESGMPKERFSAEFPKEGPSILRIQQVVRGDSAAYFCASSPRQLAGAGELFFGEGSRLTVL.

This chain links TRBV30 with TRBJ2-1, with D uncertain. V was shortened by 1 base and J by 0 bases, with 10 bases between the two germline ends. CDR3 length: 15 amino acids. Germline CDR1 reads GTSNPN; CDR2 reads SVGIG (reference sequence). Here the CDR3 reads CAWSGARNSYNEQFF. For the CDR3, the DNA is TGTGCCTGGAGTGGGGCCCGCAACTCCTACAATGAGCAGTTCTTC.

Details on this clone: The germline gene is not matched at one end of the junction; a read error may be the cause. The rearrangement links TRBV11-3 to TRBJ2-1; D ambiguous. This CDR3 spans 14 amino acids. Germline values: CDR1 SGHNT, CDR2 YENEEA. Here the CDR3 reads CASSLGQPYNGQFF. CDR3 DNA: TGTGCCAGCAGCTTAGGCCAACCCTACAATGGGCAGTTCTTC.

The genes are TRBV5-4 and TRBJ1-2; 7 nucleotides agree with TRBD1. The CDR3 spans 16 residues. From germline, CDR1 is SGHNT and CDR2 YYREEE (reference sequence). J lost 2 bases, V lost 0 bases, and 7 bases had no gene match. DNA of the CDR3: TGTGCCAGCAGCTTGGGCCATGGGACAGCCAACTATGGCTACACCTTC. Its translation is CASSLGHGTANYGYTF.

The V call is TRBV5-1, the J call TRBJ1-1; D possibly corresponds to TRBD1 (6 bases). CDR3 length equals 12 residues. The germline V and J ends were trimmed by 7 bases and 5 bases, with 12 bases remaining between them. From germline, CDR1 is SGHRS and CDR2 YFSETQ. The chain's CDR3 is CASGPDRTEAFF. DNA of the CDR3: TGCGCCAGCGGACCAGACAGGACTGAAGCTTTCTTT.

The CDR3 region is CASSLWTGYGEKLFF. CDR3 nucleotide sequence: TGTGCCAGCAGCTTATGGACAGGGTACGGTGAAAAACTGTTTTTT. The V gene is TRBV7-9, the J gene TRBJ1-4; TRBD1 matches 8 bases. The germline V gene has CDR1 SEHNR and CDR2 FQNEAQ (reference sequence). The J segment lost 7 bases and the V segment lost 2 bases, leaving 6 bases of the junction unmatched. This CDR3 spans 15 amino acids. The whole variable domain, filled in from reference TRBV7-9 and TRBJ1-4, reads DTGVSQNPRHKITKRGQNVTFRCDPISEHNRLYWYRQTLGQGPEFLTYFQNEAQLEKSRLLSDRFSAERPKGSFSTLEIQRTEQGDSAMYLCASSLWTGYGEKLFFGSGTQLSVL.

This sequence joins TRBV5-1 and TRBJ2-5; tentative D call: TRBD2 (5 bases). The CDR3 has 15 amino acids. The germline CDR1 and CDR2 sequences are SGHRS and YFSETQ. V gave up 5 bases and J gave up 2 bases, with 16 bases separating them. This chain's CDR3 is CASRPNLGEQETQYF. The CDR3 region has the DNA TGCGCCAGCAGGCCGAATCTCGGGGAACAAGAGACCCAGTACTTC.

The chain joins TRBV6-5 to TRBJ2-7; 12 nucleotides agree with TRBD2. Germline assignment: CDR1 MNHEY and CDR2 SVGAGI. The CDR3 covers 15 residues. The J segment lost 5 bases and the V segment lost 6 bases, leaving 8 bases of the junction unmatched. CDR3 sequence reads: CASRSRLAGDDEQYF. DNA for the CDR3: TGTGCCAGCAGATCTCGACTAGCGGGAGATGACGAGCAGTACTTC.

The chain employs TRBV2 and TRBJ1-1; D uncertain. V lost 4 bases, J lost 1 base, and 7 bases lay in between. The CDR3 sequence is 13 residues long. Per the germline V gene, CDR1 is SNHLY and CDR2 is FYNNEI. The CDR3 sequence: CASSGDANTEAFF. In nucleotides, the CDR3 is TGTGCCAGCAGTGGTGACGCGAACACTGAAGCTTTCTTT.

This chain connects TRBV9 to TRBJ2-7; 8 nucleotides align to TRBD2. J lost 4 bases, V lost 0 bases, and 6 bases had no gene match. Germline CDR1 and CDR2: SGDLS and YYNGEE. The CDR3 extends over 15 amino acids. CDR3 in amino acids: CASSVDGRAFYEQYF. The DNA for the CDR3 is TGTGCCAGCAGCGTAGACGGGAGGGCCTTTTACGAGCAGTACTTC.

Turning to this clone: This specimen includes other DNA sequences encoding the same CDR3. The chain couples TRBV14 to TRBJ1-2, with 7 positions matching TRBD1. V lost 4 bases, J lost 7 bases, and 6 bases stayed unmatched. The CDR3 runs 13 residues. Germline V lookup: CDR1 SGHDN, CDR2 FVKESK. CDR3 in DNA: TGTGCCAGCAGCCCCCAGACAGGGACTGGCTACACCTTC. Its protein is CASSPQTGTGYTF.